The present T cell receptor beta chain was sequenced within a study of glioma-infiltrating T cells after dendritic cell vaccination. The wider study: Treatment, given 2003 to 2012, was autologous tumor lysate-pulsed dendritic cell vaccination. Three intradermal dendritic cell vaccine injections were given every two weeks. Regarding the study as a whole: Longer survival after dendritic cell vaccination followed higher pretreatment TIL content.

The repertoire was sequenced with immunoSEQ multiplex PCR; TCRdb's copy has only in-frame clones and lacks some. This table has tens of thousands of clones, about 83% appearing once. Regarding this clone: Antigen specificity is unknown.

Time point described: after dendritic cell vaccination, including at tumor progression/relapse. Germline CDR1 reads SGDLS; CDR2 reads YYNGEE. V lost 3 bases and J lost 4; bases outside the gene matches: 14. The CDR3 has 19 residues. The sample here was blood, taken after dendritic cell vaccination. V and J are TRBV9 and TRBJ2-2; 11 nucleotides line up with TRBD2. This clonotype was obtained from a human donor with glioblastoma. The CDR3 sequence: CASSAGGLAGGQGTGELFF. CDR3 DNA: TGTGCCAGCAGCGCAGGGGGTTTAGCGGGGGGGCAGGGCACCGGGGAGCTGTTTTTT. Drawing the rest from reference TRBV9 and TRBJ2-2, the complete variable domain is DSGVTQTPKHLITATGQRVTLRCSPRSGDLSVYWYQQSLDQGLQFLIQYYNGEERAKGNILERFSAQQFPDLHSELNLSSLELGDSALYFCASSAGGLAGGQGTGELFFGEGSRLTVL.